Listed below are T cell receptor beta chains from one sample, sequenced in a study of T cell responses to AZD1222 COVID-19 vaccine. The table came from immunoSEQ multiplex PCR; TCRdb's copy has only in-frame clones and leaves some out. This table has 120,000 or so clones, 85% to 90% appearing once. The sample here was peripheral blood, taken on day 0 of AZD1222 vaccination. These receptors came from an adult in good health. Both conserved end residues are part of each CDR3. The order of the fields is CDR3 DNA, CDR3 protein, D gene, J gene, V gene, clone size. D genes are given only for firm matches. Size values are once, few and many counts, or a class for expanded clones, and some rows have none.

DNA: TGTGCCAGCAGCTTAGTGGCTACCACCAACACTGAAGCTTTCTTT
CDR3: CASSLVATTNTEAFF
D: .
J: TRBJ1-1
V: TRBV7-2
size: .

DNA: TGTGCCAGCTCTCCGCGGGGGCGAACCTACGAGCAGTACTTC
CDR3: CASSPRGRTYEQYF
D: .
J: TRBJ2-7
V: TRBV18
size: .

DNA: TGTGCCAGTAGTATTTTGGGTTACGGCAATCAGCCCCAGCATTTT
CDR3: CASSILGYGNQPQHF
D: .
J: TRBJ1-5
V: TRBV19
size: once

DNA: TGTGCCAGCAGTTATGACACGGACACTGAAGCTTTCTTT
CDR3: CASSYDTDTEAFF
D: .
J: TRBJ1-1
V: TRBV6-5
size: .

DNA: TGTGCCAGCAGCCGACTGAGCGGGAGAGTGAACTATGGCTACACCTTC
CDR3: CASSRLSGRVNYGYTF
D: .
J: TRBJ1-2
V: TRBV3-1/TRBV3-2
size: .

DNA: TGTGCCAGTTGCCACAACGTCCTGACTTTC
CDR3: CASCHNVLTF
D: .
J: TRBJ2-6
V: TRBV9
size: .

DNA: TGTGCCAGCAGCTCCTCCGGGACAGGGGGCGGAGAGACCCAGTACTTC
CDR3: CASSSSGTGGGETQYF
D: TRBD1
J: TRBJ2-5
V: TRBV7-2
size: .

DNA: TGTGCCAGCAGCTTAGCCGCCTTAGCGGGAGATGGGGAGCAGTACTTC
CDR3: CASSLAALAGDGEQYF
D: TRBD2
J: TRBJ2-7
V: TRBV7-8
size: once

DNA: TGTGCCAGCAAATCCCCGGGACAGAGGAGGGATGGCTACACCTTC
CDR3: CASKSPGQRRDGYTF
D: TRBD1
J: TRBJ1-2
V: TRBV6-5
size: once

DNA: TGTGCCAGCAGCCACGGAGGGCAGGGGCGCGCCAATCAGCCCCAGCATTTT
CDR3: CASSHGGQGRANQPQHF
D: .
J: TRBJ1-5
V: TRBV3-1/TRBV3-2
size: .

DNA: TGTGCCAGCACCCAGCAGGGTGGGAGTGAAAAACTGTTTTTT
CDR3: CASTQQGGSEKLFF
D: .
J: TRBJ1-4
V: TRBV7-9
size: .

DNA: TGCGCCAGCAGCCCCTGGACAACGAACACTGAAGCTTTCTTT
CDR3: CASSPWTTNTEAFF
D: .
J: TRBJ1-1
V: TRBV5-1
size: .

DNA: TGTGCCAGCAGTTTAGGGGGCAACTACAGGGGGATGGATGGCTACACCTTC
CDR3: CASSLGGNYRGMDGYTF
D: TRBD1
J: TRBJ1-2
V: TRBV27
size: .

DNA: TGTGCCAGCAGTGACGGCTCGGAGCAGTACTTC
CDR3: CASSDGSEQYF
D: .
J: TRBJ2-7
V: TRBV6-1
size: .

DNA: TGTGCCAGCTCACCCCGAGCCCCGAACACTGAAGCTTTCTTT
CDR3: CASSPRAPNTEAFF
D: .
J: TRBJ1-1
V: TRBV18
size: .

DNA: TGTGCCAGCAGCCATTCAAGTGAGGCCCTCTATGGCTACACCTTC
CDR3: CASSHSSEALYGYTF
D: .
J: TRBJ1-2
V: TRBV7-2
size: .

DNA: TGTGCCAGCAGCGGGGGCGGGAGGCCCGGGTACAATGAGCAGTTCTTC
CDR3: CASSGGGRPGYNEQFF
D: TRBD2
J: TRBJ2-1
V: TRBV9
size: .

DNA: TGTGCCAGCTCGCCAGAAAACACTGAAGCTTTCTTT
CDR3: CASSPENTEAFF
D: .
J: TRBJ1-1
V: TRBV18
size: .

DNA: TGTGCCAGCTCACCACTTGGACTACGCCAAGGGGCGGCCTACGAGCAGTACTTC
CDR3: CASSPLGLRQGAAYEQYF
D: .
J: TRBJ2-7
V: TRBV18
size: .

DNA: TGTGCCAGCCGAGCAATAGGGGTCGCAAATCAGCCCCAGCATTTT
CDR3: CASRAIGVANQPQHF
D: .
J: TRBJ1-5
V: TRBV6-5
size: .

DNA: TGTGCCAGCAGTTTGACTAGCCGGGTCGACGAGCAGTACTTC
CDR3: CASSLTSRVDEQYF
D: TRBD2
J: TRBJ2-7
V: TRBV28
size: .

DNA: TGTGCCAGCAGTGATTCGACTACCGGCTACACCTTC
CDR3: CASSDSTTGYTF
D: .
J: TRBJ1-2
V: TRBV6-1
size: .

DNA: TGTGCCAGCAGCGGACAGGGGTACGCAGATACGCAGTATTTT
CDR3: CASSGQGYADTQYF
D: TRBD1
J: TRBJ2-3
V: TRBV7-3
size: few

DNA: TGTGCCAGCAGTGAAGATGCGGGGGGGTTCGCATCTGGGGCCAACGTCCTGACTTTC
CDR3: CASSEDAGGFASGANVLTF
D: TRBD2
J: TRBJ2-6
V: TRBV6-1
size: .

DNA: TGTGCCAGCAGTTTAACGGGTGGGACTGAAGCTTTCTTT
CDR3: CASSLTGGTEAFF
D: .
J: TRBJ1-1
V: TRBV27
size: .

DNA: TGCGCCAGCAGCTTAGGTGGCGCAGAGACCCAGTACTTC
CDR3: CASSLGGAETQYF
D: .
J: TRBJ2-5
V: TRBV5-1
size: few

DNA: TGTGCCAGCAGCGCCGGGGTGGGCCAGCCCCAGCATTTT
CDR3: CASSAGVGQPQHF
D: .
J: TRBJ1-5
V: TRBV9
size: .

DNA: TGTGCCAGCAGTAGGGACGAGCAGTACTTC
CDR3: CASSRDEQYF
D: .
J: TRBJ2-7
V: TRBV25-1
size: .

DNA: TGTGCCTGGAGACCGGGCCAAGAGACCCAGTACTTC
CDR3: CAWRPGQETQYF
D: .
J: TRBJ2-5
V: TRBV30
size: .

DNA: TGTGCCAGCAGTTTATCCTCCCTTAGCGGGATTGGCACCGGGGAGCTGTTTTTT
CDR3: CASSLSSLSGIGTGELFF
D: TRBD2
J: TRBJ2-2
V: TRBV27
size: .

DNA: TGTGCCAGTAGCCCACAGGAGGGGGGGCTGAGTTTTTTT
CDR3: CASSPQEGGLSFF
D: .
J: TRBJ1-4
V: TRBV19
size: .

DNA: TGCGCCAGCAGCCAAGATGGGTTTCTAGGGGTCGGCAATCAGCCCCAGCATTTT
CDR3: CASSQDGFLGVGNQPQHF
D: .
J: TRBJ1-5
V: TRBV4-1
size: .

DNA: TGTGCCAGCAGCCCCAGGGTATTCGATGGCTACACCTTC
CDR3: CASSPRVFDGYTF
D: .
J: TRBJ1-2
V: TRBV14
size: .

DNA: TGCAGTGCTAGTCGGCCCTTATCCAATCAGCCCCAGCATTTT
CDR3: CSASRPLSNQPQHF
D: .
J: TRBJ1-5
V: TRBV20-1
size: .

DNA: TGCGCCAGCAGCACCGGCGCGACAGGGAACTATGGCTACACCTTC
CDR3: CASSTGATGNYGYTF
D: TRBD1
J: TRBJ1-2
V: TRBV5-1
size: .

DNA: TGTGCCAGCAACCCGCTAGCGGGGGTCGATGAGCAGTTCTTC
CDR3: CASNPLAGVDEQFF
D: TRBD2
J: TRBJ2-1
V: TRBV7-9
size: .

DNA: TGTGCCAGCAGCTTAGTATCGGGGGTGGACACCGGGGAGCTGTTTTTT
CDR3: CASSLVSGVDTGELFF
D: .
J: TRBJ2-2
V: TRBV7-9
size: .

DNA: TGTGCCAGCAGTGAGCTAGCGGGAAGAGGCGAGCAGTACTTC
CDR3: CASSELAGRGEQYF
D: TRBD2
J: TRBJ2-7
V: TRBV2
size: .

DNA: TGTGCCAGCAGCTTACAACTAGCGGGAGGGTACAATGAGCAGTTCTTC
CDR3: CASSLQLAGGYNEQFF
D: TRBD2
J: TRBJ2-1
V: TRBV7-3
size: once

DNA: TGCGCCAGCAGCTTCGGGACAGGGGCCGGGGCTAATGAAAAACTGTTTTTT
CDR3: CASSFGTGAGANEKLFF
D: TRBD1
J: TRBJ1-4
V: TRBV5-1
size: .

DNA: TGTGCCAGCTCACCACCGAGTGACGAAAAACTGTTTTTT
CDR3: CASSPPSDEKLFF
D: .
J: TRBJ1-4
V: TRBV18
size: .

DNA: TGTGCCAGCAGCACCGGACCGAGCTCTGGAAACACCATATATTTT
CDR3: CASSTGPSSGNTIYF
D: .
J: TRBJ1-3
V: TRBV9
size: .

DNA: TGTGCCAGCAGTCGGGGTCAGCAAGCCTATGGCTACACCTTC
CDR3: CASSRGQQAYGYTF
D: .
J: TRBJ1-2
V: TRBV28
size: .

DNA: TGTGCCAGCAGCTTGCCCGCTAGCGGGGCTCGGGAGACCCAGTACTTC
CDR3: CASSLPASGARETQYF
D: TRBD2
J: TRBJ2-5
V: TRBV5-4
size: .